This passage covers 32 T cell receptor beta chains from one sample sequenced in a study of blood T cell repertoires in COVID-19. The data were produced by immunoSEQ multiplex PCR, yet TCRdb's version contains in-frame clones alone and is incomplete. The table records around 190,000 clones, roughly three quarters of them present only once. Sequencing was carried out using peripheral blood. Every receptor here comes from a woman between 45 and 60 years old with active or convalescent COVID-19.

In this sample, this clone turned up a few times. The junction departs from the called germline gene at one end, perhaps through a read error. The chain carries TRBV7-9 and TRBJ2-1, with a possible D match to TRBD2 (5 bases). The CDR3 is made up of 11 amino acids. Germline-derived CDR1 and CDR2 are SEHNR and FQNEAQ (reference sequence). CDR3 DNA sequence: TGTGCCAGCAGCCTAGCCGATGAGCAGTTCTTC. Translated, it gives CASSLADEQFF.

The CDR3 loop reads CASSLWTSSNTGELFF. CDR3 coding DNA: TGTGCCAGCAGCCTCTGGACAAGCTCGAACACCGGGGAGCTGTTTTTT. V usage is TRBV11-3 and J usage is TRBJ2-2; tentative D call: TRBD1 (5 bases). There are 16 residues in the CDR3. V was trimmed by 5 bases and J by 0 bases, leaving 13 bases between them. Germline CDR1 is SGHNT and CDR2 is YENEEA.

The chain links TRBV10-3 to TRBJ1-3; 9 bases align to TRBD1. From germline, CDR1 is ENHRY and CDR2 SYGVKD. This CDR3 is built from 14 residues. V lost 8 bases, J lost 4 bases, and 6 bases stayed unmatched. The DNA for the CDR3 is TGTGCCATCGGAAGACAGGGGGAAGGAAACACCATATATTTT. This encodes CAIGRQGEGNTIYF.

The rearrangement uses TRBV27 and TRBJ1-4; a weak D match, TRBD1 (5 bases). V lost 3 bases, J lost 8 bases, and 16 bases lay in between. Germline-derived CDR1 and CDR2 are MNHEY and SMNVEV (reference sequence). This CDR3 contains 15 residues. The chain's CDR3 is CASSFLREGREKLFF. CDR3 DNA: TGTGCCAGCAGTTTCCTCAGGGAGGGACGCGAAAAACTGTTTTTT.

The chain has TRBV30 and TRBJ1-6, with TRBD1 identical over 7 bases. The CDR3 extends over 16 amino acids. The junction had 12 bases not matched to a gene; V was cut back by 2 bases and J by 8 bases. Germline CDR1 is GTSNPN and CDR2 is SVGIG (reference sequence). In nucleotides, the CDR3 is TGTGCCTGGAGTACGGGGACAGTACTGACCCATTCACCCCTCCACTTT. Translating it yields CAWSTGTVLTHSPLHF.

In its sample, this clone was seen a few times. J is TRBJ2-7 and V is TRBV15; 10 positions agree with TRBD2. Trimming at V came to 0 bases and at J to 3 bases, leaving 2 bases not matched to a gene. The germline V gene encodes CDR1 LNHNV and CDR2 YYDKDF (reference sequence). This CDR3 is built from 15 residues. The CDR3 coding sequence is TGTGCCACCAGCAGAGAACTAGCGGGGTACTACGAGCAGTACTTC. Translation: CATSRELAGYYEQYF.

Written as DNA, the CDR3 is TGTGCCAGTAGTCCAAGGAGGGGTGTTGGGCGTGAGCAGTACTTC. As protein: CASSPRRGVGREQYF. J is TRBJ2-7 and V is TRBV19, with a tentative D call TRBD2 (6 bases). With 5 bases removed from V and 7 bases from J, the gap between germline ends came to 21 bases. There are 15 residues in the CDR3. Germline V gives CDR1 LNHDA, CDR2 SQIVND (reference sequence).

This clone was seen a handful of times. CDR3 protein: CASEEPFRYGYTF. CDR3 bases: TGTGCCAGCGAGGAGCCCTTTAGGTATGGCTACACCTTC. The rearrangement uses TRBV28 and TRBJ1-2; no firm D call. Germline CDR1 and CDR2: MDHEN and SYDVKM. V lost 8 bases and J lost 5, with 15 bases in between. The CDR3 totals 13 residues.

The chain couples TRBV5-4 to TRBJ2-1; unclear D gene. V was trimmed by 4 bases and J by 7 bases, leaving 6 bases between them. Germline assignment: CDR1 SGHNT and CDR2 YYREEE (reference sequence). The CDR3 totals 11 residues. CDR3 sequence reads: CASSANNEQFF. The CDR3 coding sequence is TGTGCCAGCAGCGCGAATAATGAGCAGTTCTTC.

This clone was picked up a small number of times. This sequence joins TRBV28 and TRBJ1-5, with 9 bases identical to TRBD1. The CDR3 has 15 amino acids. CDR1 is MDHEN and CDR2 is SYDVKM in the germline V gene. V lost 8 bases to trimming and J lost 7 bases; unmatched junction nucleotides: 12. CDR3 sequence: CASYTYRGREQPQHF. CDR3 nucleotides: TGTGCCAGCTACACCTACAGGGGGCGCGAGCAGCCCCAGCATTTT.

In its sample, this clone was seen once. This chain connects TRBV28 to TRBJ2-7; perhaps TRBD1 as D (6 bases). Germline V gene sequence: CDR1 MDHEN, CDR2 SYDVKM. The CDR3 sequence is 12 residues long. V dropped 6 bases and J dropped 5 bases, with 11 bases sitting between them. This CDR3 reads CASSRTADEQYF. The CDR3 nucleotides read TGTGCCAGCAGCCGGACAGCGGACGAGCAGTACTTC. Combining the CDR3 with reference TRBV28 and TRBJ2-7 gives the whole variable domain DVKVTQSSRYLVKRTGEKVFLECVQDMDHENMFWYRQDPGLGLRLIYFSYDVKMKEKGDIPEGYSVSREKKERFSLILESASTNQTSMYLCASSRTADEQYFGPGTRLTVT.

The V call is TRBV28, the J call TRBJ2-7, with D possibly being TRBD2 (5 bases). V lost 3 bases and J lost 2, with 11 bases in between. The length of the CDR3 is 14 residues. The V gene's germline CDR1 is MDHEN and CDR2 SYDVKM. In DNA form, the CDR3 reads TGTGCCAGCAGTTTGCCTAGCCCCCCCTACGAGCAGTACTTC. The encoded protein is CASSLPSPPYEQYF.

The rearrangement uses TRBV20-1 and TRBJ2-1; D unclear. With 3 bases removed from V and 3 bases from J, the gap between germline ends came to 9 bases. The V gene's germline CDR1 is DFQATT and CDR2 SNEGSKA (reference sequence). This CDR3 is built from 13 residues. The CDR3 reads CSASPGSYNEQFF. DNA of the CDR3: TGCAGTGCTAGTCCGGGTAGCTACAATGAGCAGTTCTTC.

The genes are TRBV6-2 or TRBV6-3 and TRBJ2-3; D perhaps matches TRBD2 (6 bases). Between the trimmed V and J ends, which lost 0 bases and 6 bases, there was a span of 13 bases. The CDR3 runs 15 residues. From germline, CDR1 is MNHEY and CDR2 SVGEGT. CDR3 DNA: TGTGCCAGCAGTTACTCGGACGGGGGAATCGATACGCAGTATTTT. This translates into CASSYSDGGIDTQYF.

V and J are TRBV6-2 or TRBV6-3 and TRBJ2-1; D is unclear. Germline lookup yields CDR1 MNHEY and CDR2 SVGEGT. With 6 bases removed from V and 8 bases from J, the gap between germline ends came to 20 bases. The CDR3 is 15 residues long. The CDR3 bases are TGTGCCAGCAGCTCTATGGAGCGACCCGTCGATGAGCAGTTCTTC. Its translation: CASSSMERPVDEQFF.

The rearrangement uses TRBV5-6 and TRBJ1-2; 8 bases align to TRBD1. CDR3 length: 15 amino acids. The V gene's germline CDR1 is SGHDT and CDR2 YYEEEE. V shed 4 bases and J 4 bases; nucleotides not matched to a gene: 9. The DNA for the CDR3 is TGTGCCAGCAGCGTGGACAGGGCCGCGGGCTATGGCTACACCTTC. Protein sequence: CASSVDRAAGYGYTF. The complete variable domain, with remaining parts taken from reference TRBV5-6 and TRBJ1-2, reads DAGVTQSPTHLIKTRGQQVTLRCSPKSGHDTVSWYQQALGQGPQFIFQYYEEEERQRGNFPDRFSGHQFPNYSSELNVNALLLGDSALYLCASSVDRAAGYGYTFGSGTRLTVV.

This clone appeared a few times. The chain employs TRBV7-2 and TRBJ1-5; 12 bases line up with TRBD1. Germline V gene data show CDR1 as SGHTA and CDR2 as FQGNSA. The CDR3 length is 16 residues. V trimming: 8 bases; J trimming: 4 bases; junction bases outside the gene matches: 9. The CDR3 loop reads CASANRDRGHNQPQHF. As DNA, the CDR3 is TGTGCCAGCGCAAACCGGGACAGGGGGCATAATCAGCCCCAGCATTTT.

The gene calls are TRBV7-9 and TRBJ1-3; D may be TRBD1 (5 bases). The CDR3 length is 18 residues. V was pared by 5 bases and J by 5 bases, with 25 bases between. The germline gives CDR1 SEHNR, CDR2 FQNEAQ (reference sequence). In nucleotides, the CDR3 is TGTGCCAGCAGCCGAGTGCTAACAATGACAGAGACGAGAAACACCATATATTTT. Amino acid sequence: CASSRVLTMTETRNTIYF.

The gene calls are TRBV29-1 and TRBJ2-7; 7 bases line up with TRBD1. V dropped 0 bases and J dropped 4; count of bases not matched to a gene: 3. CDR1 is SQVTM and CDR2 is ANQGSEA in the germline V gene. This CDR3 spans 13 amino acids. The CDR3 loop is CSVEERQGYEQYF. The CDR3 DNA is TGCAGCGTTGAAGAGCGACAGGGTTACGAGCAGTACTTC.

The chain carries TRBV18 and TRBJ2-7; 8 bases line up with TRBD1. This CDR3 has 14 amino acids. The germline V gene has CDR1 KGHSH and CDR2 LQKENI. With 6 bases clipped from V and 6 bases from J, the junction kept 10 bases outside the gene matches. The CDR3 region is CASSPGTGIREQYF. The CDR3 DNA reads TGTGCCAGCTCGCCCGGGACAGGAATACGCGAGCAGTACTTC. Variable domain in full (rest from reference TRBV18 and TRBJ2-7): NAGVMQNPRHLVRRRGQEARLRCSPMKGHSHVYWYRQLPEEGLKFMVYLQKENIIDESGMPKERFSAEFPKEGPSILRIQQVVRGDSAAYFCASSPGTGIREQYFGPGTRLTVT.

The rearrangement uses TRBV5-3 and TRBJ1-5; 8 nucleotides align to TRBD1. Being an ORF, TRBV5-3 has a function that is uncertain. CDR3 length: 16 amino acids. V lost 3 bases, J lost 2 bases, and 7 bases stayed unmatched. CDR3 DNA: TGTGCCAGAAGCTCGAGTGAGACAGGGGGCAATCAGCCCCAGCATTTT. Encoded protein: CARSSSETGGNQPQHF.

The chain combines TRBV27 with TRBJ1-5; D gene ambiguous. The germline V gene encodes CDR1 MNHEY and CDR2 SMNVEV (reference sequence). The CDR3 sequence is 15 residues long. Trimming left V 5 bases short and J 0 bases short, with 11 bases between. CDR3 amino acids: CASSPPGYSNQPQHF. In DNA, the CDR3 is TGTGCCAGCAGTCCTCCCGGTTATAGCAATCAGCCCCAGCATTTT.

The CDR3 DNA reads TGTGCCAGCAGTTTACCATGGGACAGGGGGCCCAATCAGCCCCAGCATTTT. Its translation is CASSLPWDRGPNQPQHF. J is TRBJ1-5 and V is TRBV6-2 or TRBV6-3; 12 positions match TRBD1. With 4 bases clipped from V and 3 bases from J, the junction kept 7 bases outside the gene matches. This CDR3 is built from 17 residues. CDR1 and CDR2 (germline): MNHEY, SVGEGT.

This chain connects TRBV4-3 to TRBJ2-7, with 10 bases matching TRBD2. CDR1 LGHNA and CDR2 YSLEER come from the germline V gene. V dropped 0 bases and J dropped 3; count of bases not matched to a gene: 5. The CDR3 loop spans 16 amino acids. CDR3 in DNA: TGCGCCAGCAGCCAAGATCTGGCTAGCGGGGGCTACGAGCAGTACTTC. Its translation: CASSQDLASGGYEQYF.

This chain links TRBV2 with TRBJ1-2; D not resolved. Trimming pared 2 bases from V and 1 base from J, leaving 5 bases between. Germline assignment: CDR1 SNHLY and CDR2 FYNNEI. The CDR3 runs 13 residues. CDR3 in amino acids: CASSEPFNYGYTF. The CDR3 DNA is TGTGCCAGCAGTGAACCCTTTAACTATGGCTACACCTTC.

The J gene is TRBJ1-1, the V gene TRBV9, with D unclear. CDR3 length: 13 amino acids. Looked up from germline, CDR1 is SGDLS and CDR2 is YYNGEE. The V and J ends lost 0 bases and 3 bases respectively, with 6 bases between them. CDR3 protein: CASSVVRDTEAFF. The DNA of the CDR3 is TGTGCCAGCAGCGTAGTGAGAGACACTGAAGCTTTCTTT.

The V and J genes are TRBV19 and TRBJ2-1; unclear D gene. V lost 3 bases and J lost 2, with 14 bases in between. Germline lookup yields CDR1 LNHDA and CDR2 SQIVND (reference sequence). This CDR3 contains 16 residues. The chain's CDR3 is CASSMSRWAPYNEQFF. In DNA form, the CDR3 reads TGTGCCAGTAGTATGTCCCGCTGGGCGCCCTACAATGAGCAGTTCTTC.

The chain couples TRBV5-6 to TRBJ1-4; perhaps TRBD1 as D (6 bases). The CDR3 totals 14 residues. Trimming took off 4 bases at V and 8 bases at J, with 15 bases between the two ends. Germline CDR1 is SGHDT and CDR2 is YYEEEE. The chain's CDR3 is CASSQRGAGEKLFF. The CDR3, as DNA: TGTGCCAGCAGCCAACGGGGGGCCGGCGAAAAACTGTTTTTT. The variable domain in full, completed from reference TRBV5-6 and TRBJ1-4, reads DAGVTQSPTHLIKTRGQQVTLRCSPKSGHDTVSWYQQALGQGPQFIFQYYEEEERQRGNFPDRFSGHQFPNYSSELNVNALLLGDSALYLCASSQRGAGEKLFFGSGTQLSVL.

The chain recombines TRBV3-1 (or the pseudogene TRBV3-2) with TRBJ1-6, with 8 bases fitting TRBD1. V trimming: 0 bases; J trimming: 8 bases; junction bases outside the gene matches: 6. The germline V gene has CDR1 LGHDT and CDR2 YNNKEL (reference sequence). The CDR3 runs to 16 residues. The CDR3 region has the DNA TGTGCCAGCAGCCAAGATCTCCAGGGGGCACATTCACCCCTCCACTTT. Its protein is CASSQDLQGAHSPLHF.

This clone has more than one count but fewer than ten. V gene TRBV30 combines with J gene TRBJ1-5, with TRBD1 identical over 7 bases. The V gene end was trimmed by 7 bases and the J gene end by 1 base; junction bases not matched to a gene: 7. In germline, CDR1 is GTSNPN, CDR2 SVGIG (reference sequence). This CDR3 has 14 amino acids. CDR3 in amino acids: CAFTGTDSNQPQHF. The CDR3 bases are TGTGCCTTTACCGGGACAGACAGCAATCAGCCCCAGCATTTT.

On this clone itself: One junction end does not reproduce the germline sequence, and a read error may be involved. The CDR3 protein is CASSRGGGLSTDTQYF. The CDR3 nucleotides read TGTGCTAGCAGCCGAGGCGGGGGACTGAGCACAGATACGCAGTATTTT. The chain recombines TRBV7-7 with TRBJ2-3; 7 bases align to TRBD2. CDR3 length: 16 amino acids. CDR1 and CDR2 (germline): SSHAT, FNYEAQ (reference sequence).

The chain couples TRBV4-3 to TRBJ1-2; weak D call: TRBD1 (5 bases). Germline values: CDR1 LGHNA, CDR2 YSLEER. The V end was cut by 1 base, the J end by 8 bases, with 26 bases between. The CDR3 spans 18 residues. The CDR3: CASSQGRVTAQGVWGYTF. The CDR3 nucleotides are TGCGCCAGCAGCCAAGGAAGGGTAACGGCTCAAGGGGTATGGGGCTACACCTTC.